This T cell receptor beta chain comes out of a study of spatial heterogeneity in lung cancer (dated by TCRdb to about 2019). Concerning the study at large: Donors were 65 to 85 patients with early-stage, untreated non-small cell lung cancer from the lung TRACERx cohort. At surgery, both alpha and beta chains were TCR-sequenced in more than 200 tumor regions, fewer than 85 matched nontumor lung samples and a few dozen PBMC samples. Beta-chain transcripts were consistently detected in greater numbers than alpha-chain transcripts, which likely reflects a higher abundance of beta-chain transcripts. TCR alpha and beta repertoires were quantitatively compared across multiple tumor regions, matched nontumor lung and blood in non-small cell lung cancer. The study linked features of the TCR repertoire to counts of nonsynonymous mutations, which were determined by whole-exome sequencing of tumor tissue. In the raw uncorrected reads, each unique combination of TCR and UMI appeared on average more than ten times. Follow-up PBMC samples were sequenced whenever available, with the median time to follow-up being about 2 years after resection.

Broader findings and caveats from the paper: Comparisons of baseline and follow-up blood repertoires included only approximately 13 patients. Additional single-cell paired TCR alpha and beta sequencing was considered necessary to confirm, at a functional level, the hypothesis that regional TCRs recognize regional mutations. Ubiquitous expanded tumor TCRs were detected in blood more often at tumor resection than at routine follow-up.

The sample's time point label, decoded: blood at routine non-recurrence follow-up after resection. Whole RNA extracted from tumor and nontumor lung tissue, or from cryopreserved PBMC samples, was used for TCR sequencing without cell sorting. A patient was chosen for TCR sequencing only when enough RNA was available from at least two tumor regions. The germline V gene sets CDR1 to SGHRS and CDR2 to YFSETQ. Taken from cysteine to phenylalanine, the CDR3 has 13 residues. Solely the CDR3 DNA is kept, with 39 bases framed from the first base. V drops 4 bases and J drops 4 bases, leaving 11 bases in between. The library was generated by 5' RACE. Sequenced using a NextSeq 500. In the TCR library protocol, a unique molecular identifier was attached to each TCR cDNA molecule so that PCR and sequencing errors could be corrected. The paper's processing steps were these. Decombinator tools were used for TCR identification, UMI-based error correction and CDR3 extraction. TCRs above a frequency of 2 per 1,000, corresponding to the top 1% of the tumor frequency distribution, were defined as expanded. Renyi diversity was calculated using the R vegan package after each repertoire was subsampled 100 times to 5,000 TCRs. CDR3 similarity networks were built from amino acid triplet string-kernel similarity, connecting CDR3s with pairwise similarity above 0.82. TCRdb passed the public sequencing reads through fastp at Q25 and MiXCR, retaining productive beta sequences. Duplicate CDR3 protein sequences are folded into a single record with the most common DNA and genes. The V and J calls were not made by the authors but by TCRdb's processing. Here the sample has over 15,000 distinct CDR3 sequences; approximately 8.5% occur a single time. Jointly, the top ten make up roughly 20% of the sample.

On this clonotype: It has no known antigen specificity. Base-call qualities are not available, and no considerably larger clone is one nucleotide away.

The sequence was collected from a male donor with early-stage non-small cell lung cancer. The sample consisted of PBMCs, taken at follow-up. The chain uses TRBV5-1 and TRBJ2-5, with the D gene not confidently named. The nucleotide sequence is TGCGCCAGCAGCCGGACCGAGTTAGAGACCCAGTACTTC. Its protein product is CASSRTELETQYF.